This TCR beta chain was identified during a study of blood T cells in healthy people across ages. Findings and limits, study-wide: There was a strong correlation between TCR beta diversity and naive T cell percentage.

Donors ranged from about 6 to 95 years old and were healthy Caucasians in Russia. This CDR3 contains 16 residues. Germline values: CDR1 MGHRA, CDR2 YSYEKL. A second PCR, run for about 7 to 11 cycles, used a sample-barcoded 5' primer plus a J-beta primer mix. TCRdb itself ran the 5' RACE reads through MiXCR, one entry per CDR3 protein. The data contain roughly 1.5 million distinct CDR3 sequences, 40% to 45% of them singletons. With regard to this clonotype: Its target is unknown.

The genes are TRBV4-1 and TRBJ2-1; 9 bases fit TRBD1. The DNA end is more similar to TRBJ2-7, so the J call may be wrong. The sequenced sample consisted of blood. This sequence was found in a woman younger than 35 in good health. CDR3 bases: TGCGCCAGCAGCCAACTAACAGGGGGCTCTGACAATGAGCAGTACTTC. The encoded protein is CASSQLTGGSDNEQYF.